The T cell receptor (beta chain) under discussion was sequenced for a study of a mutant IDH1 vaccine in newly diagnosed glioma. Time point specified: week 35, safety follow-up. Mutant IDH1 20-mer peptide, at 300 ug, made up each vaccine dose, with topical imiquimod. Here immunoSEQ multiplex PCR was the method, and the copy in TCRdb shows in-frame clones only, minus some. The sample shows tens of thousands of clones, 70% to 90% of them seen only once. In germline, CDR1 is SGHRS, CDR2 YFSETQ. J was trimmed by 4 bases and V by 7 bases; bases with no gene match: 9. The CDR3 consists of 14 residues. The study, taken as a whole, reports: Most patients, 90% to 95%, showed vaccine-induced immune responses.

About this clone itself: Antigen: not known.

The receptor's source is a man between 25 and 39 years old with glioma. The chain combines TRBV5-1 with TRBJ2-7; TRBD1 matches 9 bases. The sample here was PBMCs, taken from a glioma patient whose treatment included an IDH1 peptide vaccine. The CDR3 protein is CASAKDRGMYEQYF. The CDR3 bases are TGCGCCAGCGCAAAGGACAGGGGTATGTACGAGCAGTACTTC.